The rows below give T cell receptor beta chains drawn from one sample of a study of TIL therapy for anti-PD-1-resistant metastatic lung cancer. TCRdb's table, derived via immunoSEQ multiplex PCR, lists solely in-frame clones and lacks some. The table includes about 57,000 clones, 70% to 80% detected once. The source material was blood, sampled at baseline. Receptor source: a woman aged 30-79 years with non-small cell lung cancer. Both conserved end residues are part of each CDR3. A D gene is named only where the DNA matches it firmly. Expanded clones get a size class; other rows say once, few or many, or leave the size out.

TGTGCCAGCAGCACCAGTCCCGGGACTAGCGGGAGGTCCTACAATGAGCAGTTCTTC	CASSTSPGTSGRSYNEQFF	TRBD2	NA	TRBJ2-1	TRBV9
TGTGCCAGCAGCGTAAGGACTAGCGGGGGGGAAGAGACCCAGTACTTC	CASSVRTSGGEETQYF	TRBD2	NA	TRBJ2-5	TRBV9
TGTGCCAGCAGCTTCGGTGTAGCGGGAGGGGGCACAGATACGCAGTATTTT	CASSFGVAGGGTDTQYF	TRBD2	NA	TRBJ2-3	TRBV11-3
TGTGCCAGTGCGTCCTTCGGGACAGGCCTCCAAGAGACCCAGTACTTC	CASASFGTGLQETQYF	TRBD1	few	TRBJ2-5	TRBV28
TGTGCCAGCAGTTACTCCTTGGGGGGGGGCCTCGAAAAACTGTTTTTT	CASSYSLGGGLEKLFF	NA	NA	TRBJ1-4	TRBV6-5
TGTGCCACCTCCTGGGGCAGCAGATACAATGAGCAGTTCTTC	CATSWGSRYNEQFF	NA	large	TRBJ2-1	TRBV5-6
TGTGCCAGTAGTACAGGGTCTAGCACAGATACGCAGTATTTT	CASSTGSSTDTQYF	NA	once	TRBJ2-3	TRBV19
TGTGCCAGCAGCCAATGGGAGGGGTTCACAGATACGCAGTATTTT	CASSQWEGFTDTQYF	TRBD2	once	TRBJ2-3	TRBV14
TGTGCCAGCAGCTTTACAGGGAACACTGAAGCTTTCTTT	CASSFTGNTEAFF	NA	NA	TRBJ1-1	TRBV11-3
TGTGCCAGCAGCGCCCGACTAGCGGGAGAAGGTGATACGCAGTATTTT	CASSARLAGEGDTQYF	TRBD2	NA	TRBJ2-3	TRBV11-3
TGTGCCAGCGTGGACGAGTCGATGAACACTGAAGCTTTCTTT	CASVDESMNTEAFF	NA	NA	TRBJ1-1	TRBV6-1
TGTGCCAGCAGCCGGGGAGGCGGGGGAGAGCAAGGGACCCAGTACTTC	CASSRGGGGEQGTQYF	TRBD2	NA	TRBJ2-5	TRBV13
TGTGCCAGCAGTTACTCGGGGAATGGCTACACCTTC	CASSYSGNGYTF	NA	NA	TRBJ1-2	TRBV6-5
TGCGCCAGCAGCTTGGTGGCCCCCGGGGAGCTGTTTTTT	CASSLVAPGELFF	NA	NA	TRBJ2-2	TRBV5-1
TGTGCCAGCTCACCGCTAGCGGGAGAGGAGACCCAGTACTTC	CASSPLAGEETQYF	TRBD2	NA	TRBJ2-5	TRBV18
TGTGCCAGCAGTGAAATTGGACGGGACAAACTCGAGCAGTACTTC	CASSEIGRDKLEQYF	NA	NA	TRBJ2-7	TRBV6-1
TGTGCCAGCATCCCGGGAGATTCCACTAACTATGGCTACACCTTC	CASIPGDSTNYGYTF	NA	NA	TRBJ1-2	TRBV6-5
TGTGCCTGGAGTGTACGAGCAGGCCTCCTGTATGGCTACACCTTC	CAWSVRAGLLYGYTF	NA	NA	TRBJ1-2	TRBV30
TGTGCCAGCAGCTGGACTAGCGGGTATTACAATGAGCAGTTCTTC	CASSWTSGYYNEQFF	TRBD2	NA	TRBJ2-1	TRBV11-3
TGCAGCGTTGAAGAGAACAGCTCCGAGCAGTACTTC	CSVEENSSEQYF	NA	NA	TRBJ2-7	TRBV29-1
TGTGCCAGCAGCTCCCCGGACTCCCGAGGGGGAACCGGGGAGCTGTTTTTT	CASSSPDSRGGTGELFF	NA	medium-sized	TRBJ2-2	TRBV7-9
TGTGCCAGCAGCCAGGTAGCGGGGGGCTTAGGGTACGAGCAGTACTTC	CASSQVAGGLGYEQYF	TRBD2	NA	TRBJ2-7	TRBV4-2
TGTGCCAGCAGCGTAGGAGGCTATGGCTACACCTTC	CASSVGGYGYTF	NA	NA	TRBJ1-2	TRBV9
TGTGCCAGCAGCTTAGCTCCTGCCTACGAGCAGTACTTC	CASSLAPAYEQYF	NA	NA	TRBJ2-7	TRBV7-8
TGTGCCAGCGGTGGTCTACTGTTGCCCCAGCATTTT	CASGGLLLPQHF	NA	NA	TRBJ1-5	TRBV2
TGTGCCAGCAGCCAAGGTGTTCCGGCAGCTGGAAACACCATATATTTT	CASSQGVPAAGNTIYF	NA	once	TRBJ1-3	TRBV14
TGTGCCAGCAGCTTCAATTCGGCGGCCCTAGCAACAGATACGCAGTATTTT	CASSFNSAALATDTQYF	NA	NA	TRBJ2-3	TRBV28
TGCAGCGTTCGGGCTAGCGGCAGGTACGAGCAGTACTTC	CSVRASGRYEQYF	TRBD2	NA	TRBJ2-7	TRBV29-1
TGTGCCAGCAGCTTGAGTACAGGACTTCAAGAGACCCAGTACTTC	CASSLSTGLQETQYF	NA	NA	TRBJ2-5	TRBV5-4
TGTGCCAGCAGCTCCCCAACAATAGCGGGAGGCCGCAATGAGCAGTTCTTC	CASSSPTIAGGRNEQFF	TRBD2	NA	TRBJ2-1	TRBV7-6
TGTGCCAGCAGCCAAAGCCAAAGGAACACTGAAGCTTTCTTT	CASSQSQRNTEAFF	NA	NA	TRBJ1-1	TRBV5-4
TGTGCCAGCAGCTCTAATGTGCGGACCGGTGGCATTCAGTACTTC	CASSSNVRTGGIQYF	NA	NA	TRBJ2-4	TRBV7-2
TGTGCCAGCAGCTTAGTCCCTGGGGGAGGCAATCAGCCCCAGCATTTT	CASSLVPGGGNQPQHF	NA	few	TRBJ1-5	TRBV7-2
TGTGCCAGCAGCGTAGGTGGGAGTGGGGATGAGCAGTTCTTC	CASSVGGSGDEQFF	NA	once	TRBJ2-1	TRBV9
TGTGCCACCAGCGGTAGACAGGCCGGGGGCGCTGAAGCTTTCTTT	CATSGRQAGGAEAFF	NA	NA	TRBJ1-1	TRBV15
TGTGCCTGGAATGTCGGGGGGCCAGTAGATACGCAGTATTTT	CAWNVGGPVDTQYF	NA	NA	TRBJ2-3	TRBV30
TGCGCCAGCAGCCCAGACGGACAGGGATTCTATAATTCACCCCTCCACTTT	CASSPDGQGFYNSPLHF	TRBD1	NA	TRBJ1-6	TRBV4-3
TGTGCCAGCAGCTTAGGGACCGCGAGCTCCTACGAGCAGTACTTC	CASSLGTASSYEQYF	NA	NA	TRBJ2-7	TRBV7-6
TGTGCCAGTAGGGAAGACCTTGGCAATCAGCCCCAGCATTTT	CASREDLGNQPQHF	NA	NA	TRBJ1-5	TRBV19
TGTGCCAGCAGCTCACCCGACAGGGGAAACTATGGCTACACCTTC	CASSSPDRGNYGYTF	TRBD1	once	TRBJ1-2	TRBV7-8
TGTGCCAGCACTGCAGGGAGGGAGCAGTTCTTC	CASTAGREQFF	NA	NA	TRBJ2-1	TRBV2
TGTGCCAGCAGCGAACTGTGGACAAAACTGTTTTTT	CASSELWTKLFF	NA	NA	TRBJ1-4	TRBV6-1
TGCGCCAGCAGCTTGTATGGGGCCGACACTGAAGCTTTCTTT	CASSLYGADTEAFF	NA	NA	TRBJ1-1	TRBV5-1
TGTGCCAGTAGTATAGGGACTAGCGACTACAATGAGCAGTTCTTC	CASSIGTSDYNEQFF	TRBD2	NA	TRBJ2-1	TRBV19
TGCGCCAGCAGCTTGGAGGGGAATACGCAGTATTTT	CASSLEGNTQYF	NA	NA	TRBJ2-3	TRBV5-1
TGCAGCGTTGAAAGGGGGGGAGTGAACACTGAAGCTTTCTTT	CSVERGGVNTEAFF	NA	NA	TRBJ1-1	TRBV29-1
TGCGCCAGCAGCCAAGACAGGGATACTAATGAAAAACTGTTTTTT	CASSQDRDTNEKLFF	NA	NA	TRBJ1-4	TRBV4-3
TGCGCCAGCAGCTTGGAAGGGAGCTCCTACAATGAGCAGTTCTTC	CASSLEGSSYNEQFF	NA	NA	TRBJ2-1	TRBV5-1
TGTGCCAGCAGCCCCTCAGCAGGGGGCCCTTCTGGCTACACCTTC	CASSPSAGGPSGYTF	TRBD1	NA	TRBJ1-2	TRBV7-9
TGTGCCAGCGTAGGGACAGGGGGCCTGAAACAGCCCCAGCATTTT	CASVGTGGLKQPQHF	TRBD1	NA	TRBJ1-5	TRBV6-5
TGTGCCAGCAGAACCAGGGGGTCTGGAAACACCATATATTTT	CASRTRGSGNTIYF	TRBD1	NA	TRBJ1-3	TRBV6-4
TGTGCCAGCAGTTTCGCAGGGGTCGAAAACACCGGGGAGCTGTTTTTT	CASSFAGVENTGELFF	NA	NA	TRBJ2-2	TRBV27
TGCGCCAGCAGTGAGGTAGCGGGGGATACGCAGTATTTT	CASSEVAGDTQYF	TRBD2	NA	TRBJ2-3	TRBV10-2
TGCGCCAGCAGCCAAGTTCTTGACAGGGAAGAGACCCAGTACTTC	CASSQVLDREETQYF	TRBD1	NA	TRBJ2-5	TRBV4-3